This note documents a single T cell receptor (beta chain) sequence. The sample belongs to a study of shared clonotypes between healthy human individuals. Sequenced by immunoSEQ multiplex PCR; TCRdb stores in-frame clones only, minus some. The sample carries 2 million to 2.5 million clones, 90% to 95% recorded once. The germline V gene encodes CDR1 WNHNN and CDR2 SYGVQD (reference sequence). The CDR3 spans 16 residues. V was trimmed by 3 bases and J by 5 bases, leaving 20 bases between them. The sequenced sample was naive CD4+ T cells from PBMCs. Subset: CD45RA+ positively selected. This TCR was recovered from a man aged 18 to 35 in good health. Some clones in this sample may be carry-over from other donors' samples. V and J are TRBV10-1 and TRBJ2-7; tentative D call: TRBD2 (6 bases). The CDR3 coding sequence is TGCGCCAGCAGTGATATAGAGGGAGGCCCCCAAGACGAGCAGTACTTC. This translates into CASSDIEGGPQDEQYF.